This TCR beta chain was identified in a study of CD8 T cells in ankylosing spondylitis (dated by TCRdb to about 2017). Turning to the overall study: The study set out to find disease-linked TCR variants by profiling T cell receptor beta repertoires in ankylosing spondylitis patients and healthy donors. In total, the full study cohort was made up of 108 healthy donors and 25 or so ankylosing spondylitis patients. Samples of peripheral blood were taken, and for ankylosing spondylitis patients, synovial fluid was collected as well. What the work shows at the level of the full study, not this receptor alone: Blood from ankylosing spondylitis patients appeared to be characterized by a TCR beta motif composed of several highly homologous amino acid variants. According to the report, matched synovial fluid samples from ankylosing spondylitis patients were significantly enriched for the disease-linked clones. The disease-linked clones had a CD8+ phenotype and were found at relatively low frequencies in peripheral blood. Some motif variants were previously reported in synovial fluid and blood of reactive arthritis patients, suggesting common disease-initiation mechanisms.

From its cysteine to its phenylalanine, the CDR3 spans 17 amino acids. Only the CDR3 DNA stays, 51 bases, in frame from base 1. CDR1 is given as LNHDA and CDR2 as SQIVND, both from the germline V gene (reference sequence). V trim: 3 bases; J trim: 6 bases; unmatched bases: 12. The sequencer was an Illumina HiSeq 2500. Quantitative 5'-RACE with molecular barcodes was used to prepare TCR beta libraries. Per the source publication's procedure: A new computational method based on a probabilistic model of VDJ rearrangement was used to identify disease-linked TCR variants. TCRdb took the public reads, trimmed them with fastp at Q25, ran MiXCR for clone calling and kept in-frame beta chains. Records with the same CDR3 protein are collapsed into one entry carrying the most frequent genes and DNA. What appears here as the V and J calls and clone size reflects TCRdb's work, not the paper's. For this sample there are some 120,000 distinct CDR3 sequences; approximately 6.8% appear just once. 9.5% to 15% of the sample is taken by the ten largest.

This clonotype appeared a few times. Its antigen is still unknown. Base qualities are not provided; no much larger clone lies one nucleotide away. The chain links TRBV19 with TRBJ1-4; 8 bases in the junction line up with TRBD1. Sequences were obtained from blood, either unsorted or a sorted T cell fraction (not recorded which). The source is a male donor with ankylosing spondylitis or in good health (not recorded which). The CDR3 reads CASSIGTGDVLDEKLFF. In nucleotide form, the sequence is TGTGCCAGTAGTATTGGGACAGGCGACGTCTTGGATGAAAAACTGTTTTTT.